This T cell receptor beta chain stems from a study of T cell responses to AZD1222 COVID-19 vaccine. The data were produced by immunoSEQ multiplex PCR, yet TCRdb's version contains in-frame clones alone and is incomplete. The table has 120,000 to 150,000 clones, about nine tenths seen once. The V and J ends lost 5 bases and 9 bases respectively, with 14 bases between them. The length of the CDR3 is 13 residues. On this clone itself: Antigen specificity is unknown.

Study findings and constraints: Repertoires were obtained only post-peak T cell response. Clonal diversity was possibly underestimated, and the donors were mostly white British, with more females. Increased Spike-specific TCR breadth and depth were observed after two AZD1222 doses. In the spike-specific TCR repertoire, nearly half reportedly target unmutated variant regions.

The chain employs TRBV12-3 or TRBV12-4 and TRBJ2-1, with a weak D call TRBD2 (6 bases). This specimen was peripheral blood, taken on day 0 of AZD1222 vaccination. This TCR came from an adult in good health. The CDR3 DNA reads TGTGCCAGCAGTGCCGGGGGAGCTGTTGAGCAGTTCTTC. Translated, it gives CASSAGGAVEQFF.